Each of the 31 T cell receptor beta chains below was sequenced from the same sample in a study of blood T cell repertoires in COVID-19. Libraries were prepared by immunoSEQ multiplex PCR; TCRdb keeps only in-frame clonotypes and omits some of them. The table lists nearly 55,000 clones, around 72% of them singletons. The sample consisted of peripheral blood. Receptors originate from a human donor with active or convalescent COVID-19. The donor label of this sample is uncertain.

The chain is built from TRBV10-3 and TRBJ2-5, with D possibly TRBD2 on 5 matching bases. Germline V gene sequence: CDR1 ENHRY, CDR2 SYGVKD. The CDR3 consists of 15 residues. V was shortened by 3 bases and J by 3 bases, with 14 bases between the two germline ends. In nucleotides, the CDR3 is TGTGCCATCAGTGAATCTCGGGGAATTAAAGAGACCCAGTACTTC. Translating gives CAISESRGIKETQYF.

This chain connects TRBV9 to TRBJ2-1, with TRBD1 identical over 9 bases. Germline-derived CDR1 and CDR2 are SGDLS and YYNGEE. J lost 9 bases, V lost 4 bases, and 11 bases had no gene match. The length of the CDR3 is 15 residues. The CDR3 loop is CASSHRDRDGGEQFF. CDR3 nucleotide sequence: TGTGCCAGCAGCCACCGGGACAGGGATGGGGGTGAGCAGTTCTTC.

This chain links TRBV6-5 with TRBJ1-1, with TRBD1 as a possible D gene (6 bases). From germline, CDR1 is MNHEY and CDR2 SVGAGI. Trimming left V 0 bases short and J 4 bases short, with 12 bases between. This CDR3 is built from 15 residues. The CDR3 region is CASSYSAPGATEAFF. CDR3 bases: TGTGCCAGCAGTTACTCAGCCCCAGGGGCCACTGAAGCTTTCTTT.

This CDR3 is CASSLMAGDGYTF. The CDR3 coding sequence is TGTGCCAGCAGTTTAATGGCAGGGGATGGCTACACCTTC. V gene TRBV12-3 or TRBV12-4 combines with J gene TRBJ1-2; weak D call: TRBD1 (6 bases). V dropped 2 bases and J dropped 6 bases, with 10 bases sitting between them. This CDR3 is 13 amino acids long.

This rearrangement joins TRBV9 to TRBJ2-2, with 12 bases fitting TRBD2. The CDR3 sequence is 18 residues long. Germline lookup yields CDR1 SGDLS and CDR2 YYNGEE. V shed 0 bases and J 6 bases; nucleotides not matched to a gene: 9. CDR3 sequence reads: CASSVASLAGGRAGELFF. As DNA, the CDR3 is TGTGCCAGCAGCGTAGCGTCCCTAGCGGGAGGGCGTGCCGGGGAGCTGTTTTTT.

This rearrangement joins TRBV3-1 (or the pseudogene TRBV3-2) to TRBJ1-5; possibly TRBD1 for D (6 bases). V was trimmed by 3 bases and J by 4 bases, leaving 13 bases between them. Germline V gene lookup returns CDR1 LGHDT and CDR2 YNNKEL (reference sequence). This CDR3 has 15 residues. The CDR3 DNA is TGTGCCAGCAGCCAGGGCAGGGGCCTTAATCAGCCCCAGCATTTT. Protein product: CASSQGRGLNQPQHF.

The V and J genes are TRBV4-1 and TRBJ2-7; the D gene is possibly TRBD2 (5 bases). CDR1 is MGHRA, CDR2 YSYEKL, per germline. The CDR3 length is 15 residues. The germline V and J ends were trimmed by 3 bases and 2 bases, with 14 bases remaining between them. DNA of the CDR3: TGCGCCAGCAGCCACCCCCCGGGGAAAACCTACGAGCAGTACTTC. Its translation: CASSHPPGKTYEQYF.

This rearrangement joins TRBV29-1 to TRBJ2-3; the match to TRBD2 covers 7 bases. CDR3 length: 15 residues. Germline CDR1 reads SQVTM; CDR2 reads ANQGSEA. J lost 0 bases, V lost 5 bases, and 8 bases had no gene match. The CDR3 sequence: CSVFRGEISTDTQYF. CDR3 bases: TGCAGCGTTTTCCGGGGGGAGATTAGCACAGATACGCAGTATTTT.

This sequence joins TRBV4-1 and TRBJ2-4; D is ambiguous. The CDR3 is 14 amino acids. V lost 0 bases and J lost 8, with 11 bases in between. In germline, CDR1 is MGHRA, CDR2 YSYEKL. The CDR3 reads CASSQDLGWDIQYF. The CDR3, as DNA: TGCGCCAGCAGCCAAGATTTGGGCTGGGACATTCAGTACTTC.

This clone was found a few times. J is TRBJ2-1 and V is TRBV29-1, with 7 bases that match TRBD1. This CDR3 is built from 12 residues. CDR1 is SQVTM, CDR2 ANQGSEA, per germline. After removal of 7 bases from V and 5 bases from J, the junction contained 5 bases not matched to a gene. The CDR3 DNA reads as TGCAGCGGCCTTCAGGGGGACAATGAGCAGTTCTTC. The encoded protein is CSGLQGDNEQFF.

This sequence joins TRBV7-8 and TRBJ1-1, with D possibly matching TRBD1 (6 bases). Trimming left V 4 bases short and J 3 bases short, with 9 bases between. Germline V gives CDR1 SGHVS, CDR2 FQNEAQ. The CDR3 contains 13 residues. The CDR3 protein is CASSWGRDTEAFF. In nucleotides, the CDR3 is TGTGCCAGCAGCTGGGGGCGGGACACTGAAGCTTTCTTT.

The rearrangement uses TRBV3-1 (or the pseudogene TRBV3-2) and TRBJ2-7; 14 bases are a match to TRBD2. V gave up 4 bases and J gave up 4 bases; unmatched junction bases: 3. Germline V gene lookup returns CDR1 LGHDT and CDR2 YNNKEL (reference sequence). The CDR3 has 15 residues. The CDR3 reads CASSRGLAGAYEQYF. For the CDR3, the DNA is TGTGCCAGCAGCCGGGGACTAGCGGGAGCGTACGAGCAGTACTTC.

This chain connects TRBV7-3 to TRBJ2-2; 15 nucleotides line up with TRBD2. The germline CDR1 and CDR2 sequences are SGHTA and FQGTGA. The CDR3 runs 19 residues. Trimming removed 5 bases from V and 3 bases from J; junction bases left unmatched: 10. The CDR3 protein is CASSPLGTSGRRYTGELFF. The CDR3 DNA reads as TGTGCCAGCAGCCCCCTGGGGACTAGCGGGAGGAGGTACACCGGGGAGCTGTTTTTT.

Regarding this clone: The junction and the germline gene differ at one end; a read error may be behind it. The CDR3 DNA follows: TGTACCAGCAGCTTAATCAAAACAGGGTCCTCTGGAAACACCATATATTTT. This sequence encodes CTSSLIKTGSSGNTIYF. The V and J genes are TRBV7-9 and TRBJ1-3, with D possibly TRBD1 on 6 matching bases. The germline gives CDR1 SEHNR, CDR2 FQNEAQ (reference sequence). The CDR3 has 17 residues.

The chain employs TRBV11-2 and TRBJ2-3; D not resolved. Per germline, CDR1 SGHAT and CDR2 FQNNGV. V was shortened by 2 bases and J by 3 bases, with 6 bases between the two germline ends. The CDR3 runs to 13 residues. This CDR3 is CASSLFTTDTQYF. The CDR3, as DNA: TGTGCCAGCAGCTTATTCACAACAGATACGCAGTATTTT.

The genes are TRBV2 and TRBJ1-5, with D possibly TRBD1 on 5 matching bases. This CDR3 spans 15 amino acids. In germline, CDR1 is SNHLY, CDR2 FYNNEI. The V gene lost 2 bases and the J gene lost 1 base, with 9 bases spanning the gap. CDR3 nucleotides: TGTGCCAGCAGTGAACTTGACAGAAGCAATCAGCCCCAGCATTTT. Amino acids: CASSELDRSNQPQHF.

This chain joins TRBV7-6 and TRBJ2-1; D gene unclear. The CDR3 spans 15 residues. Germline CDR1 and CDR2: SGHVS and FNYEAQ. Trimming pared 4 bases from V and 0 bases from J, leaving 10 bases between. DNA for the CDR3: TGTGCCAGCAGCTCGTCGGAGAGCTCCTACAATGAGCAGTTCTTC. It translates to CASSSSESSYNEQFF.

V gene TRBV11-2 combines with J gene TRBJ2-1, with TRBD2 identical over 7 bases. The V and J ends lost 7 bases and 1 base, in that order; junction bases with no gene match: 7. CDR1 and CDR2 from the germline V gene are SGHAT and FQNNGV. The CDR3 has 15 amino acids. The CDR3 loop reads CASTIFGGSYNEQFF. Written as DNA, the CDR3 is TGTGCCAGCACTATATTCGGGGGGTCCTACAATGAGCAGTTCTTC.

V gene TRBV15 combines with J gene TRBJ2-1, with D perhaps TRBD1 (5 bases). The CDR3 spans 15 residues. The V gene lost 0 bases and the J gene lost 11 bases, with 17 bases spanning the gap. CDR1 and CDR2 from the germline V gene are LNHNV and YYDKDF (reference sequence). This chain's CDR3 is CATSRDRAGSSKQFF. The CDR3 region has the DNA TGTGCCACCAGCAGAGATAGGGCAGGGTCATCTAAGCAGTTCTTC.

The chain has TRBV29-1 and TRBJ1-3; D unclear. This CDR3 region has 12 residues. Germline CDR1 reads SQVTM; CDR2 reads ANQGSEA. V lost 0 bases, J lost 4 bases, and 4 bases lay in between. The CDR3 DNA is TGCAGCGTTGAAGATTCGGGAAACACCATATATTTT. This translates into CSVEDSGNTIYF.

This CDR3 is CASSIGEGQNTGELFF. CDR3 sequence (DNA): TGTGCCAGTAGTATAGGGGAGGGACAAAACACCGGGGAGCTGTTTTTT. The gene calls are TRBV19 and TRBJ2-2; D perhaps matches TRBD2 (7 bases). This CDR3 region has 16 residues. Germline CDR1 reads LNHDA; CDR2 reads SQIVND (reference sequence). V was cut by 1 base and J by 2 bases, with 11 bases left in between.

The chain uses TRBV7-3 and TRBJ1-1; D may be TRBD1 (5 bases). There are 12 residues in the CDR3. Germline CDR1 and CDR2: SGHTA and FQGTGA. Deletions cut 5 bases from V and 7 bases from J, with 11 bases between. The CDR3 coding sequence is TGTGCCAGCAGCCTAGAGCAGGGTGAAGCTTTCTTT. It encodes CASSLEQGEAFF.

The V and J genes are TRBV30 and TRBJ1-5; D may be TRBD1 (5 bases). The V and J ends lost 0 bases and 2 bases respectively, with 11 bases between them. Germline V gene sequence: CDR1 GTSNPN, CDR2 SVGIG (reference sequence). The CDR3 contains 15 residues. CDR3 sequence (DNA): TGTGCCTGGAGTGTTAGGGGTTGGGGCAATCAGCCCCAGCATTTT. It is translated as CAWSVRGWGNQPQHF. Full variable domain (rest looked up from reference TRBV30 and TRBJ1-5): SQTIHQWPATLVQPVGSPLSLECTVEGTSNPNLYWYRQAAGRGLQLLFYSVGIGQISSEVPQNLSASRPQDRQFILSSKKLLLSDSGFYLCAWSVRGWGNQPQHFGDGTRLSIL.

The rearrangement joins TRBV24-1 to TRBJ2-1; a weak D match, TRBD2 (5 bases). This CDR3 comprises 13 residues. V was shortened by 2 bases and J by 5 bases, with 6 bases between the two germline ends. Germline CDR1 reads KGHDR; CDR2 reads SFDVKD. The chain's CDR3 is CATSDYGDNEQFF. The CDR3 DNA sequence: TGTGCCACCAGTGATTACGGGGACAATGAGCAGTTCTTC.

The CDR3 coding sequence is TGCAGTGCTAGTAAAGCAGGGACTTACACCGGGGAGCTGTTTTTT. It encodes CSASKAGTYTGELFF. This chain links TRBV20-1 with TRBJ2-2; D possibly corresponds to TRBD2 (6 bases). CDR1 DFQATT and CDR2 SNEGSKA come from the germline V gene (reference sequence). The CDR3 spans 15 residues. Trimming took 3 bases from V and 3 from J, leaving 14 bases between them.

The chain joins TRBV6-1 to TRBJ1-1; 7 bases fit TRBD1. The J segment lost 12 bases and the V segment lost 3 bases, leaving 10 bases of the junction unmatched. The CDR3 spans 13 residues. Germline V gene lookup returns CDR1 MNHNS and CDR2 SASEGT. The CDR3 protein is CASSDRQGGLTFF. The CDR3 nucleotides read TGTGCCAGCAGTGACAGACAGGGTGGTTTGACTTTCTTT.

A few counts support this clone. The chain carries TRBV11-3 and TRBJ2-1; 7 positions match TRBD1. With V trimmed by 5 bases and J by 10 bases, 11 bases remained unmatched. There are 14 residues in the CDR3. Per the germline V gene, CDR1 is SGHNT and CDR2 is YENEEA. CDR3 bases: TGTGCCAGCAGCCGATTTGGACAGGTCGGGGAGCAGTTCTTC. Translation gives CASSRFGQVGEQFF.

The V gene is TRBV3-1 (or the pseudogene TRBV3-2), the J gene TRBJ2-1; 13 bases are a match to TRBD2. The trim removed 5 bases at V and 1 base at J, leaving 11 bases unmatched. The germline gives CDR1 LGHDT, CDR2 YNNKEL (reference sequence). The CDR3 consists of 19 residues. The DNA of the CDR3 is TGTGCCAGCAGCTCCCATACTAGCGGGAGGGCCTTTTCCTACAATGAGCAGTTCTTC. Translating it yields CASSSHTSGRAFSYNEQFF.

Concerning this clone: Other nucleotide sequences in the sample specify the same CDR3. The chain recombines TRBV7-9 with TRBJ1-3; D is perhaps TRBD1 (6 bases). This CDR3 region has 15 residues. Germline V gives CDR1 SEHNR, CDR2 FQNEAQ (reference sequence). V dropped 2 bases and J dropped 1 base, with 9 bases sitting between them. The CDR3 DNA reads as TGTGCCAGCAGCTTAAGTCAGGGGTCTGGAAACACCATATATTTT. This translates into CASSLSQGSGNTIYF.

The chain joins TRBV4-1 to TRBJ2-3; TRBD2 aligns across 8 bases. Germline loops: CDR1 MGHRA, CDR2 YSYEKL. V lost 7 bases and J lost 0; bases outside the gene matches: 6. CDR3 size: 15 residues. Written as DNA, the CDR3 is TGCGCCAGCAACCGAATAGCGGGGAGCACAGATACGCAGTATTTT. This encodes CASNRIAGSTDTQYF.

The chain combines TRBV7-2 with TRBJ1-3; D not resolved. The CDR3 covers 16 residues. V dropped 3 bases and J dropped 0 bases, with 12 bases sitting between them. Germline V gives CDR1 SGHTA, CDR2 FQGNSA. The CDR3, as DNA: TGTGCCAGCAGCTTCCGGGGAACCGGCTCTGGAAACACCATATATTTT. This encodes CASSFRGTGSGNTIYF.